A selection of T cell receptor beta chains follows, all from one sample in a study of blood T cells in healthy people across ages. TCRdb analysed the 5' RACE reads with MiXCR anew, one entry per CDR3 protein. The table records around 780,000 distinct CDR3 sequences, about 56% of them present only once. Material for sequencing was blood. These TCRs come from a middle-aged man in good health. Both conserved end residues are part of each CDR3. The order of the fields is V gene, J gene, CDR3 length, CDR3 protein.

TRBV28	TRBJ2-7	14	CASRRTSGIYEQYF
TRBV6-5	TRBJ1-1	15	CASSYGGLGNTEAFF
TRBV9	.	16	CASSDGTTATRDEQYF
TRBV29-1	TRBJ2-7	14	CSVEKGGGSYEQYF
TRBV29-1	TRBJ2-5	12	CSVYIAGETQYF
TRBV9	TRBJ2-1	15	CASSSLAGVYNEQFF
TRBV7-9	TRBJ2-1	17	CASSLGALGPPYNEQFF
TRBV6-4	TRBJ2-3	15	CASSPGRTITDTQYF
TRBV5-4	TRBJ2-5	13	CASSSTPKETQYF
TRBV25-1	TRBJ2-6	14	CASRVRFGANVLTF
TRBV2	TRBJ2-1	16	CASSPKTSGGYNEQFF
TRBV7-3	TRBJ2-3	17	CASSRREGRSSTDTQYF
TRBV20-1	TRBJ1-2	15	CSARGAGLPSYGYTF
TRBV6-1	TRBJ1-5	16	CASSEGRGIWGQPQHF
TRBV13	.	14	CASSLWDGTYEQYF
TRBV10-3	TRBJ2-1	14	CAISGTSATREQFF
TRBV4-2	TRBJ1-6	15	CASSPSKPEKPPLHF
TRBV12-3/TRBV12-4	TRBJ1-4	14	CASSVGHAGEKLFF
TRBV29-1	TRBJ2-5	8	CSVDNQYF
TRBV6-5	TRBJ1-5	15	CASSVDRNSNQPQHF
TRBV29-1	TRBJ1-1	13	CSVDTVANTEAFF
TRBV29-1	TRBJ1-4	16	CSVEGGPGRTNEKLFF
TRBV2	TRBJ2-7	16	CASSDPGTSRFYEQYF
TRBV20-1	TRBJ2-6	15	CSARMGGSGANVLTF
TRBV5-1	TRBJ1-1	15	CASSLQGSTSAEAFF
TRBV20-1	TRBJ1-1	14	CSARGDDEGTEAFF
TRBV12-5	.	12	CASGSDSFEQYF
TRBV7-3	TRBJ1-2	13	CASTLGGNYGYTF
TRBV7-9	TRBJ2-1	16	CASSPRQGWGDNEQFF
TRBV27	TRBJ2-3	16	CASSPLDLTILGTQYF
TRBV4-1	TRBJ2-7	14	CASSQDEDLYEQYF
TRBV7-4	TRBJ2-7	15	CASSIPPGQIYEQYF
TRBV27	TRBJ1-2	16	CASSPYAGSPSGGYIF
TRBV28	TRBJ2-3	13	CAGGAGLTDTQYF
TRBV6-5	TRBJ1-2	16	CASSYRAGSYSDGYTF
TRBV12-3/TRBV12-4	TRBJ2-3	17	CASSLALGGRVTDTQYF
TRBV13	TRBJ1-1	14	CASLRDRVFTEAFF
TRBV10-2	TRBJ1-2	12	CASSEAGPNYTF
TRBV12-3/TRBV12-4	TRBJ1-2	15	CASSFGTATPYGYTF
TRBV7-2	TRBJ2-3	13	CASQRPEEDTQYF